What follows are 12 T cell receptor beta chains derived from one specimen sequenced in a study of response to subunit inactivated influenza vaccine. Each CDR3 protein is one row after TCRdb ran MiXCR on the RT-PCR reads. The sample lists 500,000 to 750,000 distinct CDR3 sequences, 12% to 15% occurring once. The sample in question was PBMCs from blood, obtained approximately 13 days after vaccination. These receptor sequences come from a man over 45 who received an inactivated influenza vaccine.

This clonotype was seen only a few times. The chain joins TRBV5-1 to TRBJ2-7; 7 bases map to TRBD2. The CDR3 extends over 12 amino acids. Germline CDR1 SGHRS, CDR2 YFSETQ. Unmatched junction bases numbered 11, after V lost 10 bases and J lost 7 bases. CDR3 nucleotides: TGCGCCGGTGGGGCGGGAGCGCGGGAGCAGTACTTC. Its translation: CAGGAGAREQYF.

A few counts support this clonotype. For the CDR3, the DNA is TGCGCCAGCAGCCAAGTACTACGGAACTCTGGGGCCAACGTCCTGACTTTC. Amino acid sequence: CASSQVLRNSGANVLTF. This chain links TRBV4-1 with TRBJ2-6; D is unclear. The CDR3 consists of 17 residues. Germline V gene data show CDR1 as MGHRA and CDR2 as YSYEKL. Trimming removed 1 base from V and 0 bases from J, with 10 bases in between.

The rearrangement links TRBV20-1 to TRBJ1-6, with D perhaps TRBD1 (5 bases). The V and J ends lost 1 base and 6 bases respectively, with 13 bases between them. Germline CDR1 reads DFQATT; CDR2 reads SNEGSKA (reference sequence). The CDR3 is 15 amino acids. CDR3 protein: CSARGDAFSNSPLHF. The CDR3 nucleotides read TGCAGTGCTAGAGGGGACGCCTTTTCTAATTCACCCCTCCACTTT.

This clonotype was seen a handful of times. This sequence joins TRBV5-1 and TRBJ2-2; D may be TRBD2 (6 bases). The CDR3 spans 18 residues. With 1 base removed from V and 5 bases from J, the gap between germline ends came to 21 bases. The germline V gene encodes CDR1 SGHRS and CDR2 YFSETQ. Written as DNA, the CDR3 is TGCGCCAGCAGCTTGTTCCATGAGACTAGTTACGGAACCGGGGAGCTGTTTTTT. Amino acids: CASSLFHETSYGTGELFF.

The chain joins TRBV6-4 to TRBJ1-4; D perhaps matches TRBD1 (5 bases). CDR3 size: 16 residues. The V gene lost 4 bases and the J gene lost 8 bases, with 20 bases spanning the gap. Germline values: CDR1 MRHNA, CDR2 SNTAGT. The CDR3, as DNA: TGTGCCAGCAGTGCCCAAACACGGCGGGGCGGGGAAAAACTGTTTTTT. Translating gives CASSAQTRRGGEKLFF.

In its sample, this clonotype was seen many times. This chain joins TRBV6-5 and TRBJ2-7; TRBD1 agrees at 10 bases. This CDR3 is built from 15 residues. From germline, CDR1 is MNHEY and CDR2 SVGAGI. Trimming cost V 0 bases and J 1 base; bases outside gene matches: 0. CDR3: CASSYSGQGSYEQYF. CDR3 nucleotide sequence: TGTGCCAGCAGTTACTCGGGACAGGGGTCCTACGAGCAGTACTTC.

This clonotype showed up just a few times. The rearrangement joins TRBV10-2 to TRBJ2-3; weak D call: TRBD1 (6 bases). The CDR3 runs 14 residues. Per germline, CDR1 WSHSY and CDR2 SAAADI. V was clipped by 3 bases and J by 5 bases, with 12 bases between them. The CDR3 DNA reads TGCGCCAGCAGTGAACAGGGTCGCAGAGATACGCAGTATTTT. Translation: CASSEQGRRDTQYF.

The rearrangement joins TRBV6-2 or TRBV6-3 to TRBJ2-6, with D uncertain. This CDR3 is built from 16 residues. Germline V lookup: CDR1 MNHEY, CDR2 SVGEGT. Trimming shortened V by 2 bases and J by 11 bases, and 19 bases separated the two germline ends. Here the CDR3 reads CASSYPYLQMVDVLTF. DNA for the CDR3: TGTGCCAGCAGTTACCCCTATCTGCAAATGGTGGACGTCCTGACTTTC.

This clonotype was counted a few times. The chain employs TRBV15 and TRBJ2-2, with no clear D. This CDR3 is 17 amino acids long. Germline lookup yields CDR1 LNHNV and CDR2 YYDKDF (reference sequence). V was pared by 7 bases and J by 0 bases, with 18 bases between. The CDR3 protein is CATMDRFVGPNTGELFF. In nucleotides, the CDR3 is TGTGCCACCATGGACCGCTTCGTAGGCCCGAACACCGGGGAGCTGTTTTTT.

The gene calls are TRBV14 and TRBJ1-6, with D hard to call. Germline CDR1 SGHDN, CDR2 FVKESK. CDR3 length equals 14 residues. V was trimmed by 3 bases and J by 5 bases, leaving 8 bases between them. As DNA, the CDR3 is TGTGCCAGCAGCCACCGGACGGATAATTCACCCCTCCACTTT. It specifies CASSHRTDNSPLHF.

There are a few counts of this clonotype. The CDR3 nucleotides are TGTGCCAGCAGCTTAGGTAGTCTAGTCGGCTTTTATGGCTACACCTTC. It translates to CASSLGSLVGFYGYTF. This sequence joins TRBV11-2 and TRBJ1-2; D uncertain. This CDR3 comprises 16 residues. Trimming shortened V by 1 base and J by 5 bases, and 17 bases separated the two germline ends. CDR1 is SGHAT and CDR2 is FQNNGV in the germline V gene. The full variable domain, rest sourced from reference TRBV11-2 and TRBJ1-2, is EAGVAQSPRYKIIEKRQSVAFWCNPISGHATLYWYQQILGQGPKLLIQFQNNGVVDDSQLPKDRFSAERLKGVDSTLKIQPAKLEDSAVYLCASSLGSLVGFYGYTFGSGTRLTVV.

The chain combines TRBV18 with TRBJ1-4; D is possibly TRBD1 (6 bases). The V end lost 5 bases, the J end lost 8 bases, and 12 bases lay between the germline ends. There are 13 residues in the CDR3. Germline V gene sequence: CDR1 KGHSH, CDR2 LQKENI. This CDR3 reads CASSDRIEEKLFF. As DNA, the CDR3 is TGTGCCAGCTCAGACAGGATCGAAGAAAAACTGTTTTTT.